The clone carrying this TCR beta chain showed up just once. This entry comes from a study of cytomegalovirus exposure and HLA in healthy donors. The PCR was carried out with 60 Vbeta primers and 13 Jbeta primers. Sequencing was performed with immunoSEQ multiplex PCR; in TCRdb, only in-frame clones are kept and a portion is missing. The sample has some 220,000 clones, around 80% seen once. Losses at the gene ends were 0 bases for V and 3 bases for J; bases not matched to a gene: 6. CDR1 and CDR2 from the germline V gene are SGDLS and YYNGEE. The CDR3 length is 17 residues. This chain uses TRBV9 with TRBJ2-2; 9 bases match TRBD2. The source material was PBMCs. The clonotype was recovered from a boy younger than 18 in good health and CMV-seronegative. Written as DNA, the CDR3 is TGTGCCAGCAGCGTAGGGGCGGGGGGGTTGGACACCGGGGAGCTGTTTTTT. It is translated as CASSVGAGGLDTGELFF.